This is a list of T cell receptor beta chains from one sample in a study of T cell clones after liver transplantation. The method was immunoSEQ multiplex PCR; TCRdb's version includes in-frame clones alone and lacks a portion of them. The sample consists of tens of thousands of clones, 90% of them appearing once. The specimen comprised CD4+ T cells from blood, sampled before liver transplant. The receptors were sampled from a human donor who received a liver transplant. Both conserved end residues are trimmed from each CDR3. D genes are given only for firm matches.

CDR3 protein	J gene	V gene	D gene
ASSLGSLTYEQY	TRBJ2-7	TRBV5-1	.
AWSVIRNGELF	TRBJ2-2	TRBV30	.
ASSLTGWRTDTQY	TRBJ2-3	TRBV27	.
ASSPGLAGFTDTQY	TRBJ2-3	TRBV9	TRBD2
ASSVDMAYEQY	TRBJ2-7	TRBV27	.
ASSQGQRTGELF	TRBJ2-2	TRBV7-2	.
AWSVGVVGELF	TRBJ2-2	TRBV30	.
ASSLELAGVETQY	TRBJ2-5	TRBV7-8	TRBD2
ASSRSAVPNTEAF	TRBJ1-1	TRBV5-1	.
ASSPLAGANEQF	TRBJ2-1	TRBV18	TRBD2